The clone carrying this T cell receptor (beta chain) was counted once. TCRdb keeps only in-frame clones here, not all; method: immunoSEQ multiplex PCR. The table lists about 80,000 clones, more than 80% of them singletons. The data derive from a study of blood T cell repertoires in COVID-19. This sequence originates from a human donor in a cohort sampled during active COVID-19. The sequencing input was peripheral blood.

CDR3 sequence: CASSTRGLTDTQYF. The CDR3 nucleotides are TGTGCCAGCAGCACTAGGGGACTCACAGATACGCAGTATTTT. The J gene is TRBJ2-3, the V gene TRBV7-8; D may be TRBD2 (6 bases). CDR3 length: 14 amino acids. The germline gives CDR1 SGHVS, CDR2 FQNEAQ. Trimming pared 5 bases from V and 2 bases from J, leaving 11 bases between.